Presented here are 10 T cell receptor beta chains from one specimen sequenced in a study of low-dose radiotherapy and immunotherapy resistance in tumors (dated by TCRdb to 2021 to 2024). The reads were generated on an Illumina MiniSeq. Superscript III and a set of TRAV- and TRBV-specific primers were used to synthesize first-strand cDNA, so that both TCRalpha and TCRbeta chains were covered. TCRs were amplified for about 18 PCR cycles with Phusion, using a constant-region primer paired with the adapter attached to the V primers. TCRdb applied fastp at Q25 and MiXCR to the public reads, then kept only in-frame beta chains. Rows with a matching CDR3 protein are joined into one entry that keeps the most common DNA and genes. In all, the sample holds nearly 95,000 distinct CDR3 sequences, and 9.4% of those were seen once. The ten largest clonotypes hold more than 0.85% of the sample. Interpreted using the paper, the time point label stands for: before trial treatment.

This material consisted of PBMCs, taken before treatment. These receptors all stem from a male donor with prostate cancer.

At least ten counts were recorded for this clonotype. This CDR3 is CASSSQRLTVVYNEQFF. CDR3 DNA: TGTGCCAGCAGCTCCCAGAGGCTGACAGTAGTTTACAATGAGCAGTTCTTC. The V and J genes are TRBV6-2 or TRBV6-3 and TRBJ2-1; TRBD1 is a possible D gene (5 bases). The length of the CDR3 is 17 residues. The germline V gene has CDR1 MNHEY and CDR2 SVGEGT. V lost 6 bases and J lost 4, with 22 bases in between.

This clonotype has only a few counts. The chain has TRBV18 and TRBJ2-3, with D unclear. V was trimmed by 5 bases and J by 6 bases, leaving 9 bases between them. The germline V gene encodes CDR1 KGHSH and CDR2 LQKENI. This CDR3 comprises 12 residues. In DNA form, the CDR3 reads TGTGCCAGCTCAGCCGGCAGTGATACGCAGTATTTT. This translates into CASSAGSDTQYF. The full variable domain, completed using reference TRBV18 and TRBJ2-3, is NAGVMQNPRHLVRRRGQEARLRCSPMKGHSHVYWYRQLPEEGLKFMVYLQKENIIDESGMPKERFSAEFPKEGPSILRIQQVVRGDSAAYFCASSAGSDTQYFGPGTRLTVL.

This clonotype was seen ten or more times. This chain links TRBV28 with TRBJ2-4; D gene uncertain. The V end lost 1 base, the J end lost 3 bases, and 13 bases lay between the germline ends. The CDR3 is 16 residues long. CDR1 is MDHEN, CDR2 SYDVKM, per germline. The CDR3 DNA reads as TGTGCCAGCAGTTTATCTGTAAGATTTGGCAAAAACATTCAGTACTTC. Amino acid sequence: CASSLSVRFGKNIQYF.

Ten or more counts support this clonotype. V and J are TRBV2 and TRBJ2-5; 13 nucleotides align to TRBD2. CDR3 size: 15 residues. CDR1 and CDR2 from the germline V gene are SNHLY and FYNNEI. Germline trimming cut 6 bases from V and 5 bases from J; bases unmatched to any gene: 6. CDR3 sequence: CASRDLGLAGETQYF. The CDR3 DNA sequence: TGTGCCAGCAGGGACCTGGGACTAGCGGGGGAGACCCAGTACTTC.

This clonotype was detected many times. This sequence joins TRBV6-5 and TRBJ2-3, with D unresolved. Trimming took 3 bases from V and 3 from J, leaving 7 bases between them. Germline assignment: CDR1 MNHEY and CDR2 SVGAGI. The CDR3 runs to 13 residues. In DNA form, the CDR3 reads TGTGCCAGCAGTTATCGCCGAACAGATACGCAGTATTTT. It yields the protein CASSYRRTDTQYF.

Ten or more counts support this clonotype. The rearrangement uses TRBV6-2 or TRBV6-3 and TRBJ2-7; D ambiguous. The CDR3 loop spans 11 amino acids. The V gene lost 4 bases and the J gene lost 5 bases, with 6 bases spanning the gap. CDR1 and CDR2 (germline): MNHEY, SVGEGT. The CDR3 loop is CASSSWDEQYF. The CDR3 DNA is TGTGCCAGCAGTTCTTGGGACGAGCAGTACTTC.

This clonotype was detected ten times or more. The chain uses TRBV20-1 and TRBJ2-6; D ambiguous. The germline V gene encodes CDR1 DFQATT and CDR2 SNEGSKA (reference sequence). The V end lost 1 base, the J end lost 0 bases, and 10 bases lay between the germline ends. The length of the CDR3 is 16 residues. CDR3 DNA: TGCAGTGCTAGAGTCCCCGTAGGCTCTGGGGCCAACGTCCTGACTTTC. Translation gives CSARVPVGSGANVLTF.

This clonotype has ten or more counts. The chain combines TRBV6-6 with TRBJ2-1; D not resolved. V shed 2 bases and J shed 7 bases, with 9 bases lying between them. CDR1 MNHNY and CDR2 SVGAGI come from the germline V gene (reference sequence). This CDR3 has 13 residues. The CDR3 DNA follows: TGTGCCAGCAGTTACGGGTCCGGGAATGAGCAGTTCTTC. The encoded protein is CASSYGSGNEQFF.

This clonotype came up many times. The V gene is TRBV21-1, the J gene TRBJ2-7; the D segment call TRBD1 is taken from the table without a DNA check. TRBV21-1 is shown as a pseudogene. CDR3 length: 13 residues. CDR3 loop: CASSSGSRDEQYF. The CDR3 DNA sequence: TGTGCCAGCAGTTCAGGGTCTCGGGACGAGCAGTACTTC.

In this sample, this clonotype turned up many times. The rearrangement uses TRBV20-1 and TRBJ2-7; possible D gene TRBD1, 5 bases. The V end was cut by 6 bases, the J end by 1 base, with 16 bases between. In germline, CDR1 is DFQATT, CDR2 SNEGSKA (reference sequence). CDR3 length equals 14 residues. CDR3 residues: CSAKGAAGSYEQYF. In DNA, the CDR3 is TGCAGTGCCAAAGGGGCGGCTGGTTCCTACGAGCAGTACTTC.